This TCR beta chain was observed in a study of regulatory T cells in long-lasting Graves disease. Study-level points and caveats: It was peripheral blood alone, not thyroid tissue, that was studied. Persistent cases of Graves' showed reduced TCR diversity relative to newly diagnosed patients.

For this clonotype: Antigen specificity is unknown.

Stated time point: newly diagnosed GD, antithyroid drugs for less than 3 months. There was RNA extracted from PBMCs, and the TCR library was made from it. Germline V gene lookup returns CDR1 DFQATT and CDR2 SNEGSKA (reference sequence). V lost 6 bases, J lost 7 bases, and 16 bases lay in between. This CDR3 region has 12 residues. To make TCR beta libraries, researchers used iRepertoire HTBI primers and Arm-PCR of CDR3 regions. From the multiplex PCR reads, TCRdb called clonotypes with MiXCR, one entry per CDR3 protein. Of fewer than 550,000 distinct CDR3 sequences detected, about a sixth appear once; the ten largest clones hold around a quarter. These data also formed part of another study, on T cells in Graves' hyperthyroidism and ophthalmopathy.

The sequence was obtained from a woman aged 18 to 35 with Graves disease. V usage is TRBV20-1 and J usage is TRBJ2-7; D is undetermined. The specimen was peripheral blood mononuclear cells (PBMCs), collected at new diagnosis, from a patient treated with antithyroid drugs. This CDR3 is CSANNGWKEQYF. CDR3 nucleotides: TGCAGTGCCAATAACGGCTGGAAGGAGCAGTACTTC.